The T cell receptor (beta chain) under discussion was sequenced for a study of blood T cell repertoires in COVID-19. The wider study: The United States, Italy and Spain provided the acute and convalescent COVID-19 samples.

The CDR3 has 15 amino acids. The V end lost 7 bases, the J end lost 5 bases, and 19 bases lay between the germline ends. CDR1 is SNHLY and CDR2 is FYNNEI in the germline V gene. Per the authors' pipeline: Reference gene primer amplification gave estimated nucleated cell counts. The data were produced by immunoSEQ multiplex PCR, yet TCRdb's version contains in-frame clones alone and is incomplete. D and trimming were read from the DNA, whereas the V and J calls and clone size are those reported in that table. Of 220,000 or so clones listed, approximately 84% are singletons. The chain carries TRBV2 and TRBJ2-3; no definite D call. The origin of this receptor is a woman in her twenties or thirties who had recovered from COVID-19. The sample consisted of peripheral blood. The CDR3 reads CASTMVRAGGDTQYF. The DNA for the CDR3 is TGTGCCAGCACGATGGTGAGAGCCGGTGGAGATACGCAGTATTTT.